This T cell receptor (beta chain) was sequenced for a study of human T cells and chemical hapten exposure. This clonotype was recorded a few times. The antigen remains unidentified. The library tagged individual cDNA molecules with unique molecular identifiers. Original processing notes: There were a median of approximately 100,000 TCRs per sample, with a range from roughly 20,000 to 700,000. In TCRdb, the RACE reads were re-called with MiXCR into one record per CDR3 protein. For this entry, the V and J calls and clone size follow TCRdb and not the study's own pipeline. The sample records about 46,000 distinct CDR3 sequences, around 4.1% being singletons. Study results and caveats: TCRs above 1 in 1000 frequency did not change with DPC sensitization.

V lost 4 bases and J lost 4, with 14 bases in between. The CDR3 runs to 14 residues. CDR1 is DFQATT, CDR2 SNEGSKA, per germline (reference sequence). Documented time point: healthy volunteer bleed at 2 weeks. Before extraction, the whole blood was not fractionated, and total RNA was taken from it. The sample was whole blood. V usage is TRBV20-1 and J usage is TRBJ2-1; D might be TRBD2 (6 bases). This receptor was obtained from a female donor in good health. Some clones in this sample may be carry-over from other donors' samples. DNA for the CDR3: TGCAGTGCTACGGATAGCGGACTATACAATGAGCAGTTCTTC. This encodes CSATDSGLYNEQFF.